A selection of T cell receptor beta chains follows, all from one sample in a study of blood T cell repertoires in COVID-19. Profiled with immunoSEQ multiplex PCR; TCRdb holds only in-frame clones, not every one. Of 350,000 or so clones in the sample, approximately 89% are singletons; the top ten hold 3% to 4%. The sample comprised peripheral blood. The receptors derive from a woman aged 55-70 years with COVID-19, enrolled during active disease. The CDR3 runs from the conserved cysteine through the conserved F or W. D genes are given only for firm matches. Expanded clones get a size class; other rows say once, few or many, or leave the size out.

>TRBD2|TRBJ2-5|TRBV28|.
TGTGCCAGCAGGAGGGTAGCGGGGGGTTCAGAGACCCAGTACTTC
CASRRVAGGSETQYF
>.|TRBJ1-5|TRBV5-6|.
TGTGCCAGCAGCTTGCGGGGGAATCACAATCAGCCCCAGCATTTT
CASSLRGNHNQPQHF
>.|TRBJ1-2|TRBV10-3|.
TGTGCCATCAGGGGACAAAATTCTAACTATGGCTACACCTTC
CAIRGQNSNYGYTF
>.|TRBJ1-5|TRBV27|.
TGTGCCAGCAGTGACATGCGTACCTGGGGGGGCCAGCCCCAGCATTTT
CASSDMRTWGGQPQHF
>.|TRBJ1-5|TRBV30|.
TGTGCCTGGAGTCCACCCCGTGGTCTCACGGGCAATCAGCCCCAGCATTTT
CAWSPPRGLTGNQPQHF
>TRBD1|TRBJ1-1|TRBV9|.
TGTGCCAGCAGCGCCCGACAGGGACCCACTGAAGCTTTCTTT
CASSARQGPTEAFF
>.|TRBJ1-2|TRBV3-1/TRBV3-2|.
TGTGCCAGCAGCCAAGCATCAGGGTACGGCTACACCTTC
CASSQASGYGYTF
>.|TRBJ2-2|TRBV28|.
TGTGGCACGGGGTCTCCCGGGGAGCTGTTTTTT
CGTGSPGELFF
>.|TRBJ2-3|TRBV4-2|once
TGTGCCAGCAGCCAAGATAGGGGCCCCATTACAGATACGCAGTATTTT
CASSQDRGPITDTQYF
>TRBD1|TRBJ1-2|TRBV4-1|.
TGCGCCAGCAGCCATATTGACAGGGAACGGGTCTACACCTTC
CASSHIDRERVYTF
>TRBD1|TRBJ2-5|TRBV6-5|.
TGTGCCAGCAGTTACACCAGGGGGCAAGAGACCCAGTACTTC
CASSYTRGQETQYF
>TRBD1|TRBJ1-2|TRBV7-2|.
TGTGCCAGCAGCTTAGCTTACGGACAGGGTAACTATGGCTACACCTTC
CASSLAYGQGNYGYTF
>.|TRBJ2-7|TRBV5-1|.
TGCGCCAGCAGCTTGGGTCCAAGCGCCTACGAGCAGTACTTC
CASSLGPSAYEQYF
>.|TRBJ1-2|TRBV29-1|.
TGCAGCGTTGATCGGGGTACAACTAACTATGGCTACACCTTC
CSVDRGTTNYGYTF
>.|TRBJ2-1|TRBV5-1|.
TGCGCCAGCAGCTTGGGAGGACAGTCCTACAATGAGCAGTTCTTC
CASSLGGQSYNEQFF
>.|TRBJ1-2|TRBV7-3|.
TGTGCCAGCAGCTTGCCATTTTGGACAGCGTCTAACTATGGCTACACCTTC
CASSLPFWTASNYGYTF
>.|TRBJ1-5|TRBV16|.
TGTGCCAGCAGCCTGGAGGGTCAGGGCAATCAGCCCCAGCATTTT
CASSLEGQGNQPQHF
>.|TRBJ1-1|TRBV5-1|.
TGCGCCAGCAGCCCGCGTGCGGGGGCCTACACTGAAGCTTTCTTT
CASSPRAGAYTEAFF
>.|TRBJ1-2|TRBV15|.
TGTGCCACCAGGATCGACCGACACTTATATGGCTACACCTTC
CATRIDRHLYGYTF
>TRBD1|TRBJ1-1|TRBV30|.
TGTGCCGGGGGACAGGGCATGAACACTGAAGCTTTCTTT
CAGGQGMNTEAFF
>.|TRBJ2-1|TRBV27|few
TGTGCCAGCAGTTACGACAGTACCTACAATGAGCAGTTCTTC
CASSYDSTYNEQFF
>.|TRBJ1-1|TRBV29-1|.
TGCAGCGAACAGAGAAACACTGAAGCTTTCTTT
CSEQRNTEAFF
>TRBD2|TRBJ2-1|TRBV12-3/TRBV12-4|.
TGTGCCAGCAGTTCTAGCGGGAGGCAGTTCTTC
CASSSSGRQFF
>.|TRBJ2-2|TRBV28|.
TGTGCCAGCAGTTTAGGAGGGTCGAACACCGGGGAGCTGTTTTTT
CASSLGGSNTGELFF
>TRBD1|TRBJ1-5|TRBV19|.
TGTGCCAGTAGCATCCGAAAAGGGACAGGGGACCTCTCTCCCAATCAGCCCCAGCATTTT
CASSIRKGTGDLSPNQPQHF
>TRBD2|TRBJ2-2|TRBV3-1/TRBV3-2|.
TGTGCCAGCAGCCAAGATCTGACTAGCTCAGACACCGGGGAGCTGTTTTTT
CASSQDLTSSDTGELFF
>.|TRBJ2-7|TRBV6-1|.
TGTGCCAGCAGTGATCTCCCCTCGGAGCAGTACTTC
CASSDLPSEQYF
>TRBD2|TRBJ2-3|TRBV3-1/TRBV3-2|.
TGTGCCAGTCGGGAGGCTCCCACTTCAGATACGCAGTATTTT
CASREAPTSDTQYF
>.|TRBJ2-7|TRBV9|.
TGTGCCAGCAGCGCCCAGGGGACCGAGCAGTACTTC
CASSAQGTEQYF